These 18 T cell receptor beta chains came from one sample sequenced in a study of blood T cell repertoires in COVID-19. Measured with immunoSEQ multiplex PCR; TCRdb has only the in-frame clones, and not every one. Here the sample spans hundreds of thousands of clones, 80% to 90% being singletons. Sequenced material: PBMCs or T cells enriched from blood (not recorded which). Source of these receptors: a woman aged 45-65 years in a cohort exposed to, infected with or recovered from COVID-19 (not recorded which).

The chain links TRBV28 to TRBJ1-6; tentative D call: TRBD1 (6 bases). The germline V and J ends were trimmed by 5 bases and 3 bases, with 11 bases remaining between them. Germline CDR1 and CDR2: MDHEN and SYDVKM. The CDR3 consists of 15 residues. CDR3 sequence reads: CASSTTGHYNSPLHF. The CDR3 DNA reads as TGTGCCAGCAGTACGACAGGACACTATAATTCACCCCTCCACTTT. The full variable domain, rest sourced from reference TRBV28 and TRBJ1-6, is DVKVTQSSRYLVKRTGEKVFLECVQDMDHENMFWYRQDPGLGLRLIYFSYDVKMKEKGDIPEGYSVSREKKERFSLILESASTNQTSMYLCASSTTGHYNSPLHFGNGTRLTVT.

The gene calls are TRBV27 and TRBJ1-1; 7 bases fit TRBD1. J was trimmed by 10 bases and V by 5 bases; bases with no gene match: 16. CDR3 length equals 15 residues. The germline V gene has CDR1 MNHEY and CDR2 SMNVEV (reference sequence). CDR3 protein: CASSPYDRVEGTAFF. The CDR3, as DNA: TGTGCCAGCAGTCCTTACGACAGGGTTGAGGGGACAGCTTTCTTT.

This chain connects TRBV3-1 (or the pseudogene TRBV3-2) to TRBJ2-1; D may be TRBD1 (8 bases). From germline, CDR1 is LGHDT and CDR2 YNNKEL (reference sequence). V was cut by 6 bases and J by 2 bases, with 17 bases left in between. The CDR3 totals 16 residues. CDR3 in amino acids: CASRPRAGQAYNEQFF. The CDR3 region has the DNA TGTGCCAGCAGACCTCGAGCGGGACAGGCCTACAATGAGCAGTTCTTC.

The chain joins TRBV13 to TRBJ2-3; D unresolved. The CDR3 has 15 residues. V lost 1 base and J 1 base, leaving 9 bases between the germline ends. The germline CDR1 and CDR2 sequences are PRHDT and FYEKMQ (reference sequence). The CDR3 region has the DNA TGTGCCAGCAGCTTAGTTCGCGGCCGCACAGATACGCAGTATTTT. It codes for CASSLVRGRTDTQYF.

V is TRBV7-3 and J is TRBJ1-1; no reliable D call. The CDR3 contains 13 residues. Germline loops: CDR1 SGHTA, CDR2 FQGTGA. The ends were cut back, 1 base at V and 5 bases at J, with 8 bases in the middle. Written as DNA, the CDR3 is TGTGCCAGCAGCTTAATTCGGGAAACTGAAGCTTTCTTT. This gives the protein CASSLIRETEAFF.

V usage is TRBV10-3 and J usage is TRBJ2-7; D call uncertain. The CDR3 spans 13 residues. Germline CDR1 reads ENHRY; CDR2 reads SYGVKD. V was clipped by 6 bases and J by 4 bases, with 13 bases between them. The CDR3 nucleotides are TGTGCCATCAGAGGTATCCAGGCTTACGAGCAGTACTTC. Its protein product is CAIRGIQAYEQYF.

The J gene is TRBJ1-3, the V gene TRBV5-8, with D maybe TRBD1 (5 bases). Trimming took off 2 bases at V and 3 bases at J, with 15 bases between the two ends. There are 16 residues in the CDR3. Germline V gene data show CDR1 as SGHTS and CDR2 as YDEGEE. CDR3 in DNA: TGTGCCAGCAGCTTTTCCCCAGGGTTCGGTGGAAACACCATATATTTT. This sequence encodes CASSFSPGFGGNTIYF. Looking up the rest from reference TRBV5-8 and TRBJ1-3 gives the full variable domain: EAGVTQSPTHLIKTRGQQATLRCSPISGHTSVYWYQQALGLGLQFLLWYDEGEERNRGNFPPRFSGRQFPNYSSELNVNALELEDSALYLCASSFSPGFGGNTIYFGEGSWLTVV.

This clone was seen a single time. The chain couples TRBV3-1 (or the pseudogene TRBV3-2) to TRBJ2-7; D not certain. Trimming removed 1 base at V and 0 bases at J, with 10 bases between. This CDR3 is built from 15 residues. CDR1 LGHDT and CDR2 YNNKEL come from the germline V gene (reference sequence). In DNA form, the CDR3 reads TGTGCCAGCAGCCAAGTGGCGGTTTCCTCCTACGAGCAGTACTTC. As protein: CASSQVAVSSYEQYF.

This clone was observed a single time. V gene TRBV7-2 combines with J gene TRBJ2-3; 7 bases line up with TRBD2. Per the germline V gene, CDR1 is SGHTA and CDR2 is FQGNSA. The CDR3 spans 14 residues. J gave up 1 base and V 2 bases, and 0 bases lay outside the gene matches. CDR3 in amino acids: CASSLRGGTDTQYF. DNA for the CDR3: TGTGCCAGCAGCTTACGGGGGGGCACAGATACGCAGTATTTT.

The V call is TRBV4-1, the J call TRBJ2-7, with TRBD1 identical over 8 bases. Germline CDR1 is MGHRA and CDR2 is YSYEKL. V shed 4 bases, J shed 4 bases, and the junction held 12 bases outside the gene matches. The CDR3 is 16 amino acids. The DNA for the CDR3 is TGCGCCAGCAGCCTTCCTACGACAGGGGAAAGGTACGAGCAGTACTTC. Amino acid sequence: CASSLPTTGERYEQYF.

The chain joins TRBV29-1 to TRBJ1-2, with 8 bases identical to TRBD1. The germline CDR1 and CDR2 sequences are SQVTM and ANQGSEA. This CDR3 has 11 residues. The V segment lost 4 bases and the J segment 7 bases; nucleotides outside the gene matches: 2. For the CDR3, the DNA is TGCAGCGTTGTCGGGACAGGTGGCTACACCTTC. It yields the protein CSVVGTGGYTF.

This clone turned up a few times. The chain carries TRBV5-1 and TRBJ2-7; D might be TRBD1 (6 bases). Germline V lookup: CDR1 SGHRS, CDR2 YFSETQ. The CDR3 has 11 residues. The CDR3 sequence: CANRVSGEQYF. The CDR3 nucleotides are TGCGCTAACAGGGTTTCAGGCGAGCAGTACTTC. The whole variable domain, filled in from reference TRBV5-1 and TRBJ2-7, reads KAGVTQTPRYLIKTRGQQVTLSCSPISGHRSVSWYQQTPGQGLQFLFEYFSETQRNKGNFPGRFSGRQFSNSRSEMNVSTLELGDSALYLCANRVSGEQYFGPGTRLTVT.

The chain joins TRBV5-1 to TRBJ2-7, with 12 bases aligning to TRBD2. This CDR3 comprises 17 residues. CDR1 and CDR2 (germline): SGHRS, YFSETQ. Trimming cost V 4 bases and J 4 bases; bases outside gene matches: 12. CDR3: CASSPMPPTSGGYEQYF. Written as DNA, the CDR3 is TGCGCCAGCAGCCCGATGCCACCGACTAGCGGGGGTTACGAGCAGTACTTC.

CDR3 DNA: TGTGCCAGCAGCTCCCCCCCGGGGGAGACCCAGTACTTC. Encoded protein: CASSSPPGETQYF. The chain combines TRBV9 with TRBJ2-5; maybe TRBD2 (5 bases). Trimming left V 4 bases short and J 5 bases short, with 12 bases between. This CDR3 is 13 amino acids long. The V gene's germline CDR1 is SGDLS and CDR2 YYNGEE.

This chain links TRBV28 with TRBJ1-2; TRBD1 agrees at 8 bases. The junction had 15 bases not matched to a gene; V was cut back by 4 bases and J by 8 bases. Germline lookup yields CDR1 MDHEN and CDR2 SYDVKM. The CDR3 runs 16 residues. The CDR3 nucleotides read TGTGCCAGCAGTTCGGACTCATCAGCAAGGACAGGGGGCTACACCTTC. Protein sequence: CASSSDSSARTGGYTF.

This chain connects TRBV29-1 to TRBJ2-1, with TRBD2 matching over 8 bases. Trimming at V came to 4 bases and at J to 2 bases, leaving 10 bases not matched to a gene. The CDR3 loop spans 16 amino acids. The germline V gene encodes CDR1 SQVTM and CDR2 ANQGSEA. The CDR3 region is CSVGGASGQPYNEQFF. The CDR3 DNA is TGCAGCGTTGGTGGGGCTAGCGGGCAACCCTACAATGAGCAGTTCTTC.

This clone was seen a handful of times. The rearrangement uses TRBV7-9 and TRBJ1-2; no definite D call. The V end lost 5 bases, the J end lost 5 bases, and 21 bases lay between the germline ends. The CDR3 length is 16 residues. From germline, CDR1 is SEHNR and CDR2 FQNEAQ (reference sequence). In DNA form, the CDR3 reads TGTGCCAGCAGCCCGCCCCAGGCCAAGGTTAAGTATGGCTACACCTTC. The encoded protein is CASSPPQAKVKYGYTF.

Points on this clone: One end of the junction varies from germline; a read error may be responsible. The chain is built from TRBV7-7 and TRBJ2-1, with a tentative D call TRBD2 (6 bases). The CDR3 totals 16 residues. Germline CDR1 SSHAT, CDR2 FNYEAQ (reference sequence). The CDR3 spells CASSVGTGGPYNEQFF. CDR3 nucleotides: TGTGCTAGCAGCGTAGGAACCGGGGGTCCCTACAATGAGCAGTTCTTC.